One sample yielded the 9 T cell receptor beta chains listed below, sequenced in a study of cytomegalovirus exposure and HLA in healthy donors (dated by TCRdb to the late 2010s). Libraries were constructed by the immunoSEQ multiplex PCR assay. For the multiplex PCR, a mixture combining 60 forward primers for TCR Vbeta segments and 13 reverse primers for TCR Jbeta segments was used. Drawn from immuneACCESS, this table holds only the in-frame rearrangements with V and J called that TCRdb kept. Clones are partly lost; checked studies trace under half to an unresolved V gene and leave the rest unexplained. The sample table lists more than 80,000 clones, 65% to 80% of them with a count of one. The ten largest make up approximately 3.7% of the sample. The source material was PBMCs. These receptors all stem from a man aged 60 to 75 in good health and CMV-seronegative.

This chain connects TRBV5-6 to TRBJ2-7; 12 bases match TRBD1. The CDR3 contains 17 residues. Per germline, CDR1 SGHDT and CDR2 YYEEEE. Trimming cost V 4 bases and J 7 bases; bases outside gene matches: 15. Here the CDR3 reads CASSARDRGPIHSEQYV. In nucleotides, the CDR3 is TGTGCCAGCAGCGCCCGGGACAGGGGGCCTATCCATAGTGAGCAGTACGTC.

The chain recombines TRBV5-1 with TRBJ2-1; D might be TRBD2 (7 bases). CDR1 is SGHRS and CDR2 is YFSETQ in the germline V gene. This CDR3 spans 15 amino acids. The germline V and J ends were trimmed by 0 bases and 7 bases, with 14 bases remaining between them. This CDR3 is CASSLAGGLGNEQFF. The CDR3 region has the DNA TGCGCCAGCAGCTTGGCGGGGGGCTTGGGTAATGAGCAGTTCTTC.

The V and J genes are TRBV28 and TRBJ1-6; 9 bases map to TRBD1. V dropped 2 bases and J dropped 6; count of bases not matched to a gene: 2. Per the germline V gene, CDR1 is MDHEN and CDR2 is SYDVKM. The CDR3 sequence is 15 residues long. Here the CDR3 reads CASSLATGGNSPLHF. The DNA for the CDR3 is TGTGCCAGCAGTTTAGCGACAGGGGGTAATTCACCCCTCCACTTT.

This chain connects TRBV6-6 to TRBJ1-2; D is perhaps TRBD1 (6 bases). V dropped 5 bases and J dropped 1 base, with 17 bases sitting between them. CDR1 and CDR2 (germline): MNHNY, SVGAGI (reference sequence). The CDR3 extends over 16 amino acids. The DNA of the CDR3 is TGTGCCAGCAGTGTCCGGACAGAACCCATTAACTATGGCTACACCTTC. It encodes CASSVRTEPINYGYTF.

This clone has a single count. Other nucleotide sequences from this sample produce the same CDR3. The CDR3 DNA sequence: TGTGCTAGTGGTCCAGGACAGGGCAAGGAGACCCAGTACTTC. It codes for CASGPGQGKETQYF. The V call is TRBV12-5, the J call TRBJ2-5, with TRBD1 matching 8 bases. The CDR3 covers 14 residues. Unmatched junction bases numbered 7, after V lost 5 bases and J lost 5 bases. Germline V gene data show CDR1 as LGHNT and CDR2 as FRNRAP.

The gene calls are TRBV25-1 and TRBJ2-7; tentatively, D is TRBD1 (6 bases). The CDR3 extends over 15 amino acids. The V gene lost 5 bases and the J gene lost 6 bases, with 20 bases spanning the gap. Germline loops: CDR1 MGHDK, CDR2 SYGVNS. The CDR3 DNA follows: TGTGCCAGCAGTTCAATACCGGGACATTGGGCCGAGCAGTACGTC. This translates into CASSSIPGHWAEQYV.

The genes are TRBV5-1 and TRBJ2-3, with D possibly matching TRBD1 (7 bases). The CDR3 has 16 amino acids. V was pared by 2 bases and J by 3 bases, with 16 bases between. Germline V gene lookup returns CDR1 SGHRS and CDR2 YFSETQ. CDR3 sequence reads: CASSFRGASGTDTQYF. The CDR3 DNA follows: TGCGCCAGCAGCTTCAGGGGGGCGTCGGGAACAGATACGCAGTATTTT.

DNA of the CDR3: TGTGCCAGTAGTACGATGTCCTTCCTTAGCGGCTACACCTTC. This gives the protein CASSTMSFLSGYTF. The chain is built from TRBV19 and TRBJ1-2, with no clear D. This CDR3 spans 14 amino acids. V was pared by 4 bases and J by 8 bases, with 17 bases between. Germline CDR1 is LNHDA and CDR2 is SQIVND (reference sequence).

This sequence joins TRBV19 and TRBJ1-1; a weak D match, TRBD1 (5 bases). V was cut by 3 bases and J by 4 bases, with 21 bases left in between. Germline V lookup: CDR1 LNHDA, CDR2 SQIVND (reference sequence). The CDR3 has 17 amino acids. The CDR3 coding sequence is TGTGCCAGTAGTATGAGTCAGGGAAGGATCCGGAGCACTGAAGCTTTCTTT. Translation gives CASSMSQGRIRSTEAFF.